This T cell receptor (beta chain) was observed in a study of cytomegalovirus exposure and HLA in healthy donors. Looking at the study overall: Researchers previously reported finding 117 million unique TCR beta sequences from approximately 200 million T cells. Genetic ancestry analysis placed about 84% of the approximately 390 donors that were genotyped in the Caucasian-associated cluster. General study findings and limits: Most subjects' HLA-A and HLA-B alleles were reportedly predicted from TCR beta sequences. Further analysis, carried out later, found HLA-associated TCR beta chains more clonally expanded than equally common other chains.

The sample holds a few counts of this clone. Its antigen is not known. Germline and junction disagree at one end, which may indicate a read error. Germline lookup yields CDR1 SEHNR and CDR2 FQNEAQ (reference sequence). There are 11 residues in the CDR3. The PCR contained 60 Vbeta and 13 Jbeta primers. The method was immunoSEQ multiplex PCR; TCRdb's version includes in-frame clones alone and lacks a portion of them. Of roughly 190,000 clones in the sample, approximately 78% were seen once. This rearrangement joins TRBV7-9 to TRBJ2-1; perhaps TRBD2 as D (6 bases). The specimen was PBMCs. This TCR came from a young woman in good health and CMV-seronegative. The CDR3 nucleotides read TGTTCCAGCAGCTTGGGGGGTGAGCAGTTCTTC. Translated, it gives CSSSLGGEQFF.